This T cell receptor beta chain was captured in a study of CD8 T cells in ankylosing spondylitis. About this clonotype itself: Its antigen is unidentified.

Notes on the study in general: CD8+ disease-linked clones were present at relatively low frequencies in blood. What seemed typical of ankylosing spondylitis blood was a TCR beta motif built from about eight highly homologous variants. Matched ankylosing spondylitis synovial fluid reportedly showed significant enrichment of disease-linked clones.

Trimming stripped 5 bases from V and 3 bases from J, with 10 bases between. This CDR3 is built from 13 residues. Germline-derived CDR1 and CDR2 are ENHRY and SYGVKD. Molecular-barcoded quantitative 5'-RACE produced these TCR beta libraries. TCRdb reanalysed the 5' RACE reads using MiXCR and keeps one entry per CDR3 protein. The table lists a few hundred thousand distinct CDR3 sequences, 18% of them singletons. The receptor comes from a male donor with ankylosing spondylitis or in good health (not recorded which). V usage is TRBV10-3 and J usage is TRBJ2-5, with D perhaps matching TRBD1 (6 bases). Sequencing input: blood, either unsorted or a sorted T cell fraction (not recorded which). The CDR3, as DNA: TGTGCCATCAGTAATACAGGGAAAGAGACCCAGTACTTC. Translation: CAISNTGKETQYF.